This T cell receptor beta chain was found in a study of cytomegalovirus exposure and HLA in healthy donors (dated by TCRdb to about 2017). For the study in its entirety: An earlier analysis of approximately 550 of the donors reported 276 Gb of sequence data and about 100 million unique TCR beta sequences from 150 million to 200 million T cells. The study profiled the T cell repertoires of approximately 700 subjects by immunosequencing and related them to cytomegalovirus serostatus. An earlier analysis of a few hundred of the donors applied high-throughput TCR beta sequencing to assess whether each TCR beta V gene segment acted as functional or pseudogenic. In a later genetic analysis, genome-wide SNP genotypes for about three fifths of the roughly 670 donors were used, and that subset was treated as a discovery cohort. All discovery cohort repertoires had been generated on a single sequencing platform. Donor age, sex, ethnicity and CMV serostatus were compiled together with the repertoire data. An early release covering roughly 640 HLA-typed donors comprised approximately 290 gigabases of sequencing data and some 79 million unique TCR sequences. The study was designed to test whether signatures of past pathogen exposure could be identified by cataloging public T cell receptors. In addition to the first cohort of around 670 subjects, a separate validation cohort of approximately 110 different subjects was used. The later analysis used no new phenotypic data to find candidate immune exposures, relying instead on TCR beta sequences and their occurrence across donors. Both class I and class II loci were covered by HLA typing, at four-digit resolution. A later analysis re-examined previously published TCR beta repertoires from 610 or so donors and added high-resolution HLA genotyping to investigate patterns of TCR occurrence. Because of strong linkage in the cohort, roughly five DR-DQ haplotypes were treated as single units for association and clustering. To predict cytomegalovirus infection status, the study brought together high-throughput TCR immunosequencing, statistical association of individual TCRs with disease status, and machine learning. The genetic ancestry cluster associated with self-reported Caucasian donors included about 84% of the approximately 400 genotyped donors. Typing coverage differed by locus: A, B, C, DRB1 and DQB1 were typed in about 629-640 donors, DQA1 in approximately 520, DPA1 in around 580, and DPB1 in 472. Among about 360 genotyped donors of the cohort, an average of around 240,000 unique TCR beta nucleotide sequences were sequenced per donor, roughly a sixth of them non-productive. The investigation overall reported the following: The earlier analysis of approximately 560 of the donors excluded some 15 rarely observed V segments, including chromosome 9 orphons, because counts were too low. The only immune exposure information available for the cohort was CMV serostatus. Most TCR sequences were seen in very few donors, while some public TCRs were found in many individuals. Assigning TCR associations to individual alleles was difficult when HLA alleles, especially DR and DQ, strongly co-occurred. Because the 87-base-pair reads could not distinguish some IMGT-functional V segments, including TRBV6-2 and TRBV6-3, those segments were excluded. In vitro tests confirmed that a few of the cytomegalovirus-associated TCR beta chains recognize cytomegalovirus antigens. In a later analysis, the rate of TCR association differed among HLA loci, with DRB1 alleles having the most associated TCRs and HLA-C alleles having the fewest. A total of roughly 160 TCR beta chains were listed by the study as associated with cytomegalovirus. The cohort was sequenced for TCR beta chains only, and without alpha or paired-chain data the features that could be detected were limited. A later analysis associated 16,951 TCR beta sequences with specific HLA alleles at a false discovery rate of 0.05. It was suggested by the authors that the approach could potentially be generalized to other disease states and immunological phenotypes. The presence/absence analyses assumed that sequencing depth was roughly uniform across donors, and that assumption may not be true. In a later analysis, HLA-associated TCR beta chains showed more clonal expansion and lower generation probabilities than non-associated chains that were equally common. A further reported finding was that TCR beta sequences accurately predicted the HLA-A and HLA-B alleles for most subjects in the first cohort. The sequencing pipeline was judged likely to have produced a cluster of highly shared sequence variants as a technical artifact. A later analysis reported that several top co-occurrence clusters appeared linked to parvovirus B19, influenza, CMV and Epstein-Barr virus. Because HLA typing was unavailable for some donors at each locus, only the typed subset was used in association tests. Most CMV-associated TCR beta chains appeared to be HLA-restricted in a later analysis, and the HLA associations seemed to be driven largely by CMV exposure. Correlated functional status among segregating V segments might be attributable to linkage disequilibrium, but an unknown experimental factor could not be ruled out. An earlier analysis of approximately 530 of the donors showed that most TCR beta V segments appeared in productive rearrangements either about 87% or about 30% of the time, which broadly matched IMGT annotations. Compared with the roughly 720-donor mean, donors in an Asian-associated ancestry cluster had fewer N-insertions in productive TCRs, according to a later genetic analysis. An association between a missense DCLRE1C variant and V-gene and J-gene trimming of TCR beta chains was found in a later genetic analysis and replicated in an independent cohort. In both the original and validation cohorts, the classifier was reported to diagnose cytomegalovirus status with high specificity and sensitivity.

The CDR3 contains 14 residues, cysteine and phenylalanine counted. The retained sequence is limited to the CDR3, 42 bases, with the frame set at the first base. Via the germline V gene, CDR1 is MNHEY and CDR2 SVGAGI. V loses 2 bases at its end and J loses 5 bases; junction bases beyond the gene matches: 6. Regarding this clone: Its antigen specificity is not known. Base qualities are not provided; no much larger clone lies one nucleotide away.

The cohort was made up of around 720 healthy bone marrow donors. At the time of sampling, every cohort member was nominally healthy, though immune exposures that went unrecorded were likely present. The donor was CMV seronegative and belonged to the group of 380 or so seronegative cohort members. A peripheral blood sample was collected from each donor, and TCR beta sequencing was performed on peripheral blood mononuclear cells. The Qiagen DNeasy Blood Extraction Kit was used to extract genomic DNA from the blood cell samples. Library creation used the immunoSEQ multiplex PCR assay. The multiplex PCR relied on a mix of 60 forward primers for TCR Vbeta segments and 13 reverse primers for TCR Jbeta segments. A multiplex PCR assay on genomic DNA amplified the CDR3 region of rearranged TCR beta genes. Amplified TCR beta libraries were sequenced as 87-base-pair reads on the Illumina HiSeq System. As for the original processing: A later analysis tallied about 77 million unique TCR beta chains across the roughly 610 repertoires, and about 10 million of those chains were shared by two or more donors. Raw reads were error-corrected and collapsed into unique sequences by a nearest-neighbor algorithm in which closely related sequences were merged to remove PCR and sequencing errors. CDR3 sequences were aligned to IMGT reference sequences to assign V, D and J gene segments. For a sequence to be retained, a match of at least six nucleotides was required to both a V gene segment and a J gene segment. A rearrangement was called productive if the CDR3 had no stop codons and remained in frame with V and J, and every other rearrangement was called non-productive. Following IMGT convention, CDR3 was defined as the stretch from the second conserved V-encoded cysteine to the conserved J-encoded phenylalanine. The earlier analysis of 587 of the donors excluded sequences that lacked an unambiguous match to a single V gene segment. An earlier analysis of 450 to 650 of the donors called V segments functional above 56.7% productive rearrangements and segregating when the between-donor standard deviation exceeded 5%. A statistical classification framework was built to diagnose cytomegalovirus status from the catalog of TCR beta chain sequences. In a later analysis, V and J genes were assigned by comparing TCR nucleotide sequences against IMGT/GENE-DB human TR gene sequences. A later analysis assigned CDR3 sequences and most-parsimonious VDJ recombination scenarios with the TCRdist pipeline. In a later analysis, every TCR beta chain was defined by the combination of its CDR3 amino acid sequence and its V-gene family, and reads without a unique V-gene family were dropped. A later analysis removed several hundred highly shared, low-generation-probability nucleotide sequences to deal with suspected cross-contamination and a sequencing artifact. A later analysis calculated a clonal expansion index for each public chain from normalized within-repertoire ranks of inferred template counts. A later analysis computed generation probabilities with a VDJ recombination model fitted to out-of-frame rearrangements, and checked the results against IGoR. In a later analysis, hypergeometric tests were used to score TCR-TCR, TCR-HLA and TCR-CMV co-occurrence, with a repertoire-size bias correction applied to TCR pairs. A later analysis estimated false discovery rates by permuting HLA or CMV assignments 20 times. In a later analysis, co-occurring TCRs were grouped with DBSCAN, and TCRdist sequence similarity was added when clustering was performed within HLA-allele-positive subsets. Repertoires with fewer than 30,000 or more than 120,000 public chains were left out of co-occurrence clustering, as were roughly five repertoires with anomalous nucleotide sharing. The source is immuneACCESS, and TCRdb retained only in-frame sequences with V and J called. Part of the clones is not carried over; for the studies checked, unresolved V genes explain less than half of this, and the remainder is unexplained. V and J calls and clone size are as listed in that table; D and trimming were resolved from the DNA. The sample profile shows more than 55,000 clones; approximately 80% of them were found once. The leading ten clones occupy approximately 3.6% of the sample.

The chain was built from TRBV6-5 and TRBJ2-7, and 7 junctional nucleotides match TRBD1. The sequenced sample was PBMCs. The receptor was isolated from a woman aged 35 to 49 in good health and CMV-seronegative. The DNA sequence is given as TGTGCCAGCAGTTACCAGGGGGAACTAAACGAGCAGTACTTC. The resulting protein is CASSYQGELNEQYF.